Each of the 15 T cell receptor beta chains below was sequenced from the same sample in a study of regulatory T cells in long-lasting Graves disease. CDR3-region Arm-PCR and iRepertoire HTBI primers produced the TCR beta libraries. TCRdb itself ran the multiplex PCR reads through MiXCR, one entry per CDR3 protein. The top ten clones hold about 11% of a sample with hundreds of thousands of distinct CDR3 sequences, about 15% of them seen once. Time point noted: newly diagnosed GD, antithyroid drugs for less than 3 months. Construction of the TCR library relied on RNA isolated from PBMCs. The sample was also reused in another study, on T cells in Graves' hyperthyroidism and ophthalmopathy.

The source material was peripheral blood mononuclear cells (PBMCs), sampled at new diagnosis, from a patient treated with antithyroid drugs. The receptors shown here come from a woman aged 25 to 39 with Graves disease.

This clonotype was observed at least ten times. This chain uses TRBV27 with TRBJ2-7, with 11 bases that match TRBD2. This CDR3 has 17 amino acids. Germline V gene lookup returns CDR1 MNHEY and CDR2 SMNVEV (reference sequence). V lost 0 bases and J lost 3; bases outside the gene matches: 7. The CDR3 loop is CASSLSSGLAGLYEQYF. CDR3 coding DNA: TGTGCCAGCAGTTTATCGAGTGGACTAGCGGGTCTCTACGAGCAGTACTTC.

Many counts were recorded for this clonotype. The chain combines TRBV3-1 with TRBJ2-2; D remains ambiguous. The germline CDR1 and CDR2 sequences are LGHDT and YNNKEL (reference sequence). The CDR3 loop spans 13 amino acids. V lost 6 bases and J lost 1, with 6 bases in between. CDR3 loop: CASRSKNTGELFF. CDR3 nucleotide sequence: TGTGCCAGCAGGTCTAAGAACACCGGGGAGCTGTTTTTT.

In this sample, this clonotype turned up a few times. J is TRBJ2-1 and V is TRBV27; D is ambiguous. The CDR3 extends over 17 amino acids. From germline, CDR1 is MNHEY and CDR2 SMNVEV (reference sequence). Trimming removed 7 bases at V and 3 bases at J, with 22 bases between. The CDR3 region is CASTERVRLAGYNEQFF. DNA for the CDR3: TGTGCCAGCACCGAAAGGGTCAGACTCGCAGGCTACAATGAGCAGTTCTTC.

This clonotype came up many times. V usage is TRBV2 and J usage is TRBJ2-1; D remains ambiguous. The CDR3 sequence is 14 residues long. Looked up from germline, CDR1 is SNHLY and CDR2 is FYNNEI. V lost 7 bases, J lost 0 bases, and 10 bases lay in between. CDR3 amino acids: CASKRLGSYNEQFF. Written as DNA, the CDR3 is TGTGCCAGCAAGCGATTGGGCTCCTACAATGAGCAGTTCTTC. Supplemented by reference TRBV2 and TRBJ2-1, the full variable domain reads EPEVTQTPSHQVTQMGQEVILRCVPISNHLYFYWYRQILGQKVEFLVSFYNNEISEKSEIFDDQFSVERPDGSNFTLKIRSTKLEDSAMYFCASKRLGSYNEQFFGPGTRLTVL.

This clonotype came up many times. The J gene is TRBJ1-2, the V gene TRBV28, with D maybe TRBD1 (6 bases). Germline CDR1 is MDHEN and CDR2 is SYDVKM. The germline V and J ends were trimmed by 6 bases and 7 bases, with 21 bases remaining between them. The CDR3 has 15 residues. The CDR3 nucleotides read TGTGCCAGCAGAAGACGGGACACGGGGATGGGTGGCTACACCTTC. Protein sequence: CASRRRDTGMGGYTF.

This clonotype was counted ten times or more. J is TRBJ2-1 and V is TRBV11-2; no firm D call. The CDR3 extends over 15 amino acids. Germline V gives CDR1 SGHAT, CDR2 FQNNGV. V gave up 4 bases and J gave up 1 base, with 11 bases separating them. This chain's CDR3 is CASSSPVNSYNEQFF. CDR3 coding DNA: TGTGCCAGCAGCTCCCCCGTAAATTCCTACAATGAGCAGTTCTTC.

This chain links TRBV6-1 with TRBJ2-5; D is possibly TRBD1 or TRBD2 (5 bases each). The V end was cut by 7 bases, the J end by 5 bases, with 11 bases between. The CDR3 is 12 residues long. Germline V lookup: CDR1 MNHNS, CDR2 SASEGT. CDR3 in amino acids: CASTPRGETQYF. CDR3 DNA: TGTGCCAGCACCCCCCGGGGCGAGACCCAGTACTTC.

This clonotype was recorded at least ten times. The chain couples TRBV6-2 or TRBV6-3 to TRBJ2-1, with 7 bases that match TRBD2. J lost 4 bases, V lost 0 bases, and 6 bases had no gene match. CDR1 is MNHEY and CDR2 is SVGEGT in the germline V gene. The CDR3 runs to 16 residues. CDR3 amino acids: CASSYSIAGDYNEQFF. The CDR3 coding sequence is TGTGCCAGCAGTTACTCAATAGCGGGCGATTACAATGAGCAGTTCTTC.

There are many counts of this clonotype. The chain combines TRBV3-1 with TRBJ1-4; 8 bases line up with TRBD1. Per germline, CDR1 LGHDT and CDR2 YNNKEL (reference sequence). Germline trimming cut 2 bases from V and 4 bases from J; bases unmatched to any gene: 3. There are 15 residues in the CDR3. As DNA, the CDR3 is TGTGCCAGCAGCCAATTTGACAGGGGTAATGAAAAACTGTTTTTT. Residues: CASSQFDRGNEKLFF. The full variable domain, its missing parts supplied by reference TRBV3-1 and TRBJ1-4, is DTAVSQTPKYLVTQMGNDKSIKCEQNLGHDTMYWYKQDSKKFLKIMFSYNNKELIINETVPNRFSPKSPDKAHLNLHINSLELGDSAVYFCASSQFDRGNEKLFFGSGTQLSVL.

V and J are TRBV10-3 and TRBJ2-5; D is uncertain. The germline V and J ends were trimmed by 10 bases and 5 bases, with 17 bases remaining between them. Looked up from germline, CDR1 is ENHRY and CDR2 is SYGVKD. The CDR3 spans 13 residues. This CDR3 is CASQVAAEETQYF. The DNA of the CDR3 is TGTGCCAGTCAGGTGGCCGCCGAGGAGACCCAGTACTTC.

This chain connects TRBV12-3 or TRBV12-4 to TRBJ2-7; D may be TRBD1 (5 bases). V lost 0 bases, J lost 6 bases, and 9 bases lay in between. The CDR3 sequence is 13 residues long. CDR3 region: CASSLAQGAEQYF. DNA for the CDR3: TGTGCCAGCAGTTTAGCGCAAGGGGCCGAGCAGTACTTC.

On this clonotype: A much more abundant neighbour one base away suggests this may be a read error. The chain links TRBV27 to TRBJ2-1; 9 bases fit TRBD2. Germline loops: CDR1 MNHEY, CDR2 SMNVEV (reference sequence). Trimming cost V 5 bases and J 0 bases; bases outside gene matches: 8. The CDR3 totals 17 residues. Here the CDR3 reads CASSGRTSESSYNEQFF. DNA of the CDR3: TGTGCCAGCAGTGGACGGACTAGCGAGAGCTCCTACAATGAGCAGTTCTTC.

As to this clonotype: Just one base apart from a much larger clone, this may be a read error. The chain is built from TRBV6-1 and TRBJ1-3; D is uncertain. The germline V gene has CDR1 MNHNS and CDR2 SASEGT. The CDR3 length is 13 residues. V was trimmed by 8 bases and J by 0 bases, leaving 8 bases between them. CDR3 amino acids: CASRGSSGNTIYF. In nucleotides, the CDR3 is TGTGCCAGCCGTGGAAGCTCTGGAAACACCATATATTTT.

Points on this clonotype: With a much larger clone just one base away, this may be a read error. The chain links TRBV10-3 to TRBJ1-1; D ambiguous. V was clipped by 3 bases and J by 6 bases, with 14 bases between them. The V gene's germline CDR1 is ENHRY and CDR2 SYGVKD. This CDR3 is 14 amino acids long. The CDR3 DNA reads as TGTGCCATCAGTGAATGGGCGATCGACCCTGAAGCTTTCTTT. This translates into CAISEWAIDPEAFF.

This clonotype was seen ten or more times. V usage is TRBV12-3 or TRBV12-4 and J usage is TRBJ2-1; the match to TRBD1 covers 12 bases. The V gene end was trimmed by 0 bases and the J gene end by 8 bases; junction bases not matched to a gene: 5. This CDR3 is built from 16 residues. The CDR3 coding sequence is TGTGCCAGCAGTTTAGCGGGACAGGGGGCCGTCGATGAGCAGTTCTTC. This gives the protein CASSLAGQGAVDEQFF.